The 27 T cell receptor beta chains given below trace back to one sample, sequenced in a study of technical replicates of blood from a few donors. Here immunoSEQ multiplex PCR was the method, and the copy in TCRdb shows in-frame clones only, minus some. The sample carries roughly 80,000 clones, around 91% recorded once. Sequencing input: T cells isolated from PBMCs. The origin of the receptors is a human donor in good health.

The chain couples TRBV4-1 to TRBJ2-3; 8 nucleotides agree with TRBD2. Losses at the gene ends were 0 bases for V and 2 bases for J; bases not matched to a gene: 13. The CDR3 has 19 amino acids. Germline-derived CDR1 and CDR2 are MGHRA and YSYEKL. The CDR3 is CASSQDSGDLARYTDTQYF. CDR3 DNA: TGCGCCAGCAGCCAAGATAGCGGGGACTTGGCTAGATACACAGATACGCAGTATTTT.

This chain's CDR3 is CASSFWAGGLYEQFF. In nucleotides, the CDR3 is TGTGCCAGCAGTTTTTGGGCGGGAGGGCTTTATGAGCAGTTCTTC. This rearrangement joins TRBV28 to TRBJ2-1, with TRBD2 matching 9 bases. V lost 3 bases and J lost 8; bases outside the gene matches: 8. The CDR3 has 15 residues. Germline CDR1 reads MDHEN; CDR2 reads SYDVKM.

J is TRBJ2-3 and V is TRBV11-2; TRBD2 might be the D (6 bases). Between the trimmed V and J ends, which lost 2 bases and 1 base, there was a span of 19 bases. CDR1 SGHAT and CDR2 FQNNGV come from the germline V gene. The CDR3 length is 18 residues. This chain's CDR3 is CASSLRFQLTSRTDTQYF. The CDR3 DNA reads TGTGCCAGCAGCTTAAGATTTCAACTAACTAGCCGCACAGATACGCAGTATTTT. Filled out from reference TRBV11-2 and TRBJ2-3, the complete variable domain reads EAGVAQSPRYKIIEKRQSVAFWCNPISGHATLYWYQQILGQGPKLLIQFQNNGVVDDSQLPKDRFSAERLKGVDSTLKIQPAKLEDSAVYLCASSLRFQLTSRTDTQYFGPGTRLTVL.

The rearrangement uses TRBV13 and TRBJ2-5, with D possibly being TRBD1 (6 bases). The CDR3 consists of 14 residues. Germline-derived CDR1 and CDR2 are PRHDT and FYEKMQ (reference sequence). V lost 2 bases and J lost 3, with 10 bases in between. CDR3 coding DNA: TGTGCCAGCAGCTTATTACAGGGTAAAGAGACCCAGTACTTC. Translated, it gives CASSLLQGKETQYF.

This chain connects TRBV7-9 to TRBJ2-3, with D unresolved. The germline V and J ends were trimmed by 7 bases and 2 bases, with 4 bases remaining between them. CDR1 is SEHNR and CDR2 is FQNEAQ in the germline V gene (reference sequence). The CDR3 covers 11 residues. The CDR3 bases are TGTGCCAGCATCCTCACAGATACGCAGTATTTT. Its protein is CASILTDTQYF. Based on the CDR3 plus reference TRBV7-9 and TRBJ2-3, the full variable domain is DTGVSQNPRHKITKRGQNVTFRCDPISEHNRLYWYRQTLGQGPEFLTYFQNEAQLEKSRLLSDRFSAERPKGSFSTLEIQRTEQGDSAMYLCASILTDTQYFGPGTRLTVL.

The chain is built from TRBV11-2 and TRBJ1-2; 7 nucleotides match TRBD1. The CDR3 is 13 amino acids. J lost 7 bases, V lost 5 bases, and 7 bases had no gene match. In germline, CDR1 is SGHAT, CDR2 FQNNGV. The CDR3 here is CASSAPTGFGYTF. As DNA, the CDR3 is TGTGCCAGCAGCGCCCCGACAGGGTTTGGCTACACCTTC.

A word on this clone: The junction departs from the called germline gene at one end, perhaps through a read error. V usage is TRBV14 and J usage is TRBJ1-2, with 7 positions matching TRBD1. CDR3 size: 13 residues. Germline CDR1 and CDR2: SGHDN and FVKESK. CDR3 region: CASSPQTGTGRSF. The CDR3 coding sequence is TGTGCCAGCAGCCCCCAGACAGGGACGGGTAGAAGCTTC.

This rearrangement joins TRBV6-5 to TRBJ1-2; 7 bases are shared with TRBD1. There are 14 residues in the CDR3. Germline trimming cut 10 bases from V and 6 bases from J; bases unmatched to any gene: 14. Germline V lookup: CDR1 MNHEY, CDR2 SVGAGI. The CDR3 here is CAIGVDREQNGYTF. In nucleotides, the CDR3 is TGTGCCATTGGGGTAGACAGGGAACAGAATGGCTACACCTTC.

The chain joins TRBV28 to TRBJ1-2, with D possibly being TRBD1 (5 bases). This CDR3 has 18 amino acids. V lost 7 bases to trimming and J lost 2 bases, with 26 bases between them. Germline CDR1 is MDHEN and CDR2 is SYDVKM. This CDR3 reads CASTTPGGAGYKNYGYTF. CDR3 bases: TGTGCCAGCACTACACCGGGGGGTGCAGGTTACAAAAACTATGGCTACACCTTC.

The chain has TRBV15 and TRBJ2-5, with TRBD1 matching over 7 bases. Germline loops: CDR1 LNHNV, CDR2 YYDKDF (reference sequence). Losses at the gene ends were 3 bases for V and 0 bases for J; bases not matched to a gene: 1. There are 14 residues in the CDR3. The CDR3 reads CATSRGQYQETQYF. In DNA form, the CDR3 reads TGTGCCACCAGCAGGGGACAGTACCAAGAGACCCAGTACTTC. The whole variable domain, filled in from reference TRBV15 and TRBJ2-5, reads DAMVIQNPRYQVTQFGKPVTLSCSQTLNHNVMYWYQQKSSQAPKLLFHYYDKDFNNEADTPDNFQSRRPNTSFCFLDIRSPGLGDTAMYLCATSRGQYQETQYFGPGTRLLVL.

This rearrangement joins TRBV11-2 to TRBJ1-2; D is perhaps TRBD1 (5 bases). V was pared by 1 base and J by 10 bases, with 13 bases between. Germline values: CDR1 SGHAT, CDR2 FQNNGV. The length of the CDR3 is 13 residues. Here the CDR3 DNA reads TGTGCCAGCAGCTTAGGCGGCAGGGTTGACTACACCTTC. Protein: CASSLGGRVDYTF.

This chain links TRBV28 with TRBJ2-5; D possibly corresponds to TRBD1 (6 bases). V was shortened by 5 bases and J by 2 bases, with 18 bases between the two germline ends. Germline V gene sequence: CDR1 MDHEN, CDR2 SYDVKM. The CDR3 covers 16 residues. CDR3 nucleotide sequence: TGTGCCAGCAGTCCGTACAGGGAAATACTACAAGAGACCCAGTACTTC. It encodes CASSPYREILQETQYF. Looking up the rest from reference TRBV28 and TRBJ2-5 gives the full variable domain: DVKVTQSSRYLVKRTGEKVFLECVQDMDHENMFWYRQDPGLGLRLIYFSYDVKMKEKGDIPEGYSVSREKKERFSLILESASTNQTSMYLCASSPYREILQETQYFGPGTRLLVL.

This rearrangement joins TRBV2 to TRBJ1-5; TRBD1 matches at 9 bases. The CDR3 has 15 amino acids. The germline CDR1 and CDR2 sequences are SNHLY and FYNNEI. V shed 8 bases and J 4 bases; nucleotides not matched to a gene: 9. The CDR3 loop is CASGGQGSRNQPQHF. CDR3 nucleotide sequence: TGTGCCAGCGGGGGACAGGGAAGTAGGAATCAGCCCCAGCATTTT.

V gene TRBV2 combines with J gene TRBJ1-5; the D gene is possibly TRBD1 (5 bases). Trimming removed 6 bases from V and 2 bases from J, with 23 bases in between. Germline V lookup: CDR1 SNHLY, CDR2 FYNNEI. The CDR3 has 18 amino acids. DNA for the CDR3: TGTGCCAGCAGCCGGTCAGGGCATACGGGCGTAGGCAATCAGCCCCAGCATTTT. Translating it yields CASSRSGHTGVGNQPQHF.

V usage is TRBV7-6 and J usage is TRBJ2-1; no firm D call. From germline, CDR1 is SGHVS and CDR2 FNYEAQ. Trimming shortened V by 5 bases and J by 8 bases, and 7 bases separated the two germline ends. There are 11 residues in the CDR3. The CDR3 is CASSPGHEQFF. CDR3 in DNA: TGTGCCAGCAGCCCCGGTCATGAGCAGTTCTTC.

This chain connects TRBV7-9 to TRBJ1-5, with 7 bases matching TRBD1. The ends lost 4 bases at V and 5 bases at J; junction bases unmatched: 5. The CDR3 has 14 amino acids. Per the germline V gene, CDR1 is SEHNR and CDR2 is FQNEAQ (reference sequence). CDR3 nucleotide sequence: TGTGCCAGCAGCTCACAGGGGCGGGATCAGCCCCAGCATTTT. Translating gives CASSSQGRDQPQHF.

The chain recombines TRBV19 with TRBJ1-1; no clear D. This CDR3 region has 13 residues. Germline loops: CDR1 LNHDA, CDR2 SQIVND (reference sequence). V was shortened by 3 bases and J by 7 bases, with 12 bases between the two germline ends. The CDR3 is CASSIASEREAFF. The CDR3 DNA sequence: TGTGCCAGTAGTATTGCGTCTGAGCGTGAAGCTTTCTTT.

The genes are TRBV30 and TRBJ2-7; 8 bases match TRBD1. Germline lookup yields CDR1 GTSNPN and CDR2 SVGIG (reference sequence). The CDR3 covers 12 residues. J was trimmed by 7 bases and V by 5 bases; bases with no gene match: 7. CDR3 loop: CAWQTGVGEQYF. The CDR3 DNA follows: TGTGCCTGGCAGACAGGGGTTGGAGAGCAGTACTTC. Looking up the rest from reference TRBV30 and TRBJ2-7 gives the full variable domain: SQTIHQWPATLVQPVGSPLSLECTVEGTSNPNLYWYRQAAGRGLQLLFYSVGIGQISSEVPQNLSASRPQDRQFILSSKKLLLSDSGFYLCAWQTGVGEQYFGPGTRLTVT.

The gene calls are TRBV7-9 and TRBJ1-2, with D perhaps matching TRBD1 (6 bases). The CDR3 loop spans 15 amino acids. The ends were cut back, 3 bases at V and 3 bases at J, with 14 bases in the middle. The germline CDR1 and CDR2 sequences are SEHNR and FQNEAQ (reference sequence). In DNA form, the CDR3 reads TGTGCCAGCAGCTTTGGGCAGGGGTCCGACTATGGCTACACCTTC. As protein: CASSFGQGSDYGYTF.

This clone is a singleton in its sample. The V and J genes are TRBV5-1 and TRBJ2-1, with 7 bases identical to TRBD2. This CDR3 comprises 18 residues. The V segment lost 0 bases and the J segment 8 bases; nucleotides outside the gene matches: 17. The germline V gene has CDR1 SGHRS and CDR2 YFSETQ. The CDR3 here is CASSLEGWEGLHNDEQFF. The CDR3 region has the DNA TGCGCCAGCAGCTTGGAAGGGTGGGAGGGCCTTCATAACGATGAGCAGTTCTTC.

The chain couples TRBV5-6 to TRBJ1-2; 7 bases match TRBD1. The CDR3 loop spans 16 amino acids. V lost 4 bases to trimming and J lost 1 base; unmatched junction nucleotides: 10. Germline-derived CDR1 and CDR2 are SGHDT and YYEEEE. The CDR3 reads CASSEKGTVYNYGYTF. CDR3 nucleotide sequence: TGTGCCAGCAGCGAAAAAGGGACAGTTTATAACTATGGCTACACCTTC.

The table lists this clone with a count of one. The V gene is TRBV28, the J gene TRBJ1-4; D is unresolved. The V and J ends lost 8 bases and 3 bases respectively, with 13 bases between them. The length of the CDR3 is 14 residues. Germline V lookup: CDR1 MDHEN, CDR2 SYDVKM. The CDR3, as DNA: TGTGCCAGCCAGAGCCCGCAGGCTAATGAAAAACTGTTTTTT. This translates into CASQSPQANEKLFF.

The chain recombines TRBV7-3 with TRBJ1-1; D is perhaps TRBD1 (5 bases). CDR3 length: 13 residues. V was shortened by 6 bases and J by 5 bases, with 13 bases between the two germline ends. Germline loops: CDR1 SGHTA, CDR2 FQGTGA. As DNA, the CDR3 is TGTGCCAGCAGGGCAAGACAGAAAACTGAAGCTTTCTTT. Translation gives CASRARQKTEAFF. Looking up the rest from reference TRBV7-3 and TRBJ1-1 gives the full variable domain: GAGVSQTPSNKVTEKGKYVELRCDPISGHTALYWYRQSLGQGPEFLIYFQGTGAADDSGLPNDRFFAVRPEGSVSTLKIQRTERGDSAVYLCASRARQKTEAFFGQGTRLTVV.

The chain joins TRBV7-3 to TRBJ1-1; no reliable D call. Per the germline V gene, CDR1 is SGHTA and CDR2 is FQGTGA. The CDR3 contains 13 residues. With 5 bases removed from V and 4 bases from J, the gap between germline ends came to 11 bases. The CDR3 spells CASSPGLGTEAFF. The CDR3 DNA sequence: TGTGCCAGCAGCCCCGGGTTGGGCACTGAAGCTTTCTTT.

V gene TRBV19 combines with J gene TRBJ1-1, with 12 nucleotides matching TRBD1. Trimming cost V 5 bases and J 9 bases; bases outside gene matches: 13. The CDR3 extends over 16 amino acids. CDR1 and CDR2 from the germline V gene are LNHDA and SQIVND (reference sequence). The CDR3 protein is CASSLSLGQGALKAFF. DNA of the CDR3: TGTGCCAGTAGTTTGAGCCTGGGACAGGGGGCACTAAAAGCTTTCTTT.

V gene TRBV15 combines with J gene TRBJ2-4; D may be TRBD1 (5 bases). CDR1 and CDR2 (germline): LNHNV, YYDKDF (reference sequence). The CDR3 consists of 12 residues. The germline V and J ends were trimmed by 5 bases and 6 bases, with 8 bases remaining between them. This CDR3 reads CATSLDTNIQYF. DNA for the CDR3: TGTGCCACCAGCTTGGACACAAACATTCAGTACTTC.

The chain's CDR3 is CASWNRGLQETQYF. In DNA, the CDR3 is TGTGCCAGCTGGAACAGGGGGTTACAAGAGACCCAGTACTTC. V gene TRBV21-1 combines with J gene TRBJ2-5; whether TRBD1, the table's D call, matches the DNA was not checked. TRBV21-1 has pseudogene status. The length of the CDR3 is 14 residues.